This TCR beta chain stems from a study of cytomegalovirus exposure and HLA in healthy donors. General study results and limits: A later analysis reportedly found that, within productive TCRs, an Asian-associated ancestry cluster had fewer N-insertions than the mean observed across the approximately 690 donors. A previous analysis found most TCR beta V segments productive roughly 87% or roughly 30% of the time.

In the case of this clone: The antigen is undetermined.

PCR was performed using 60 Vbeta and 13 Jbeta primers. Sequenced by immunoSEQ multiplex PCR; TCRdb stores in-frame clones only, minus some. Of fewer than 200,000 clones in the sample, more than 70% were seen once. Looked up from germline, CDR1 is SEHNR and CDR2 is FQNEAQ (reference sequence). The length of the CDR3 is 19 residues. V dropped 0 bases and J dropped 1 base, with 19 bases sitting between them. Sequenced sample: PBMCs. This clonotype originated in a man younger than 45 in good health and CMV-seronegative. The chain couples TRBV7-9 to TRBJ2-4; D is possibly TRBD2 (6 bases). This CDR3 is CASSLALRRGLAAKNIQYF. Written as DNA, the CDR3 is TGTGCCAGCAGCTTAGCGTTGAGGAGGGGTCTAGCTGCCAAAAACATTCAGTACTTC.